The sequence of this T cell receptor (beta chain) was determined in a study of blood T cell repertoires in COVID-19. Measured with immunoSEQ multiplex PCR; TCRdb has only the in-frame clones, and not every one. The sample carries over 25,000 clones, less than 90% recorded once. The CDR3 is 14 residues long. V was pared by 6 bases and J by 5 bases, with 4 bases of the junction left unmatched. Germline CDR1 reads LGHDT; CDR2 reads YNNKEL (reference sequence). This chain links TRBV3-1 (or the pseudogene TRBV3-2) with TRBJ1-4, with 9 bases aligning to TRBD1. The TCR originated in a woman aged 55-70 years with active COVID-19. The sample was peripheral blood. CDR3 nucleotides: TGTGCCAGCAGGGATACAGGGGGCAATGAAAAACTGTTTTTT. Protein: CASRDTGGNEKLFF.